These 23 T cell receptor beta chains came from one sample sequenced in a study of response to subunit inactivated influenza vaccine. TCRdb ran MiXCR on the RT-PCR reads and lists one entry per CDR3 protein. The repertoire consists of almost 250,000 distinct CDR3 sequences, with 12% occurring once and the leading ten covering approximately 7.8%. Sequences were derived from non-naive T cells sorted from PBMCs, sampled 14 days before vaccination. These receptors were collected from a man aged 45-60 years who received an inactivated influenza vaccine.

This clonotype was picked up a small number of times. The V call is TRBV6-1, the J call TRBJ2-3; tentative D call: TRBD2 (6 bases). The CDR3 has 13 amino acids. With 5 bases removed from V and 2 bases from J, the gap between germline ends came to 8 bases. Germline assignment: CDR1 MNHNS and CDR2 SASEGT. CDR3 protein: CASSRRDTDTQYF. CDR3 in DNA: TGTGCCAGCAGTCGGAGGGACACAGATACGCAGTATTTT.

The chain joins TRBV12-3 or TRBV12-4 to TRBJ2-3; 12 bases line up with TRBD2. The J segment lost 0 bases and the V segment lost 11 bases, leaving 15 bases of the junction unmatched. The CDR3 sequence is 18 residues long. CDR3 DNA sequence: TGTGCCTTCTGTCCGATACCCGGGACTAGCGGGAGCACAGATACGCAGTATTTT. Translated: CAFCPIPGTSGSTDTQYF.

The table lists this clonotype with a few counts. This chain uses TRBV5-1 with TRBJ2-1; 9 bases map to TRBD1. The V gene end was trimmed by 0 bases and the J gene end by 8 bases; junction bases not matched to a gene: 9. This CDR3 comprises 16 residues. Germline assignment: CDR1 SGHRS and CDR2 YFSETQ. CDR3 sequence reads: CASSLATGGTHDEQFF. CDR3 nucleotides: TGCGCCAGCAGCTTGGCCACAGGGGGCACTCACGATGAGCAGTTCTTC.

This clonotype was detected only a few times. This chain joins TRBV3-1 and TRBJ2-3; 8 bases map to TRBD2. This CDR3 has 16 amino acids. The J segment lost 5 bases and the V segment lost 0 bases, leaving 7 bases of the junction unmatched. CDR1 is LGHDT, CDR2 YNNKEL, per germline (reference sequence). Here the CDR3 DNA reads TGTGCCAGCAGCCAAGATAGGAGGCTAGCGGGAGATACGCAGTATTTT. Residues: CASSQDRRLAGDTQYF.

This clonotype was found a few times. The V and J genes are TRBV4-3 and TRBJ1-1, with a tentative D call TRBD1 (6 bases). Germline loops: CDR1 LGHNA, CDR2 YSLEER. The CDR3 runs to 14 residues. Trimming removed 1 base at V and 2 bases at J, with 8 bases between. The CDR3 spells CASSQVGTNTEAFF. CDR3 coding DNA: TGCGCCAGCAGCCAAGTGGGGACAAACACTGAAGCTTTCTTT.

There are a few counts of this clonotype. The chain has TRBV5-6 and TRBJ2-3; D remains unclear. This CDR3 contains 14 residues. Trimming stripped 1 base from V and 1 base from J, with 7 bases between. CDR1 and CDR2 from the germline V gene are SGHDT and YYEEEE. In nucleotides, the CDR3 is TGTGCCAGCAGCTTGTTCTCCCGCACAGATACGCAGTATTTT. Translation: CASSLFSRTDTQYF.

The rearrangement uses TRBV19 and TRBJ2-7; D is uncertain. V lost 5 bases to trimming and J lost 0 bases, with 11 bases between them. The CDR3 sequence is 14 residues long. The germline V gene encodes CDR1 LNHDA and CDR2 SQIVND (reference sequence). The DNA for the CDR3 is TGTGCCAGTAGTCCCTCCAGGAGCTCCTACGAGCAGTACTTC. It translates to CASSPSRSSYEQYF.

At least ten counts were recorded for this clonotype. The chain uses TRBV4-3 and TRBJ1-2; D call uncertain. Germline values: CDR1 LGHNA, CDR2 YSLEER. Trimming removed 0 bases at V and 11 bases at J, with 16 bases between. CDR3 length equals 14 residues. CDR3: CASSQEQSYGGYTF. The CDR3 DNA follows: TGCGCCAGCAGCCAAGAACAGTCCTATGGCGGGTACACCTTC.

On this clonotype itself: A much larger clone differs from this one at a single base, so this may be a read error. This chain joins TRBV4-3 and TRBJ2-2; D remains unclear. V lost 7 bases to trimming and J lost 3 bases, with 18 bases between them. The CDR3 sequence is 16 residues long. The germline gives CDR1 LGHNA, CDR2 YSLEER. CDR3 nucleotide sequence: TGCGCCAGCACACCTTTCCAAGGGTCAGACACCGGGGAGCTGTTTTTT. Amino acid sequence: CASTPFQGSDTGELFF.

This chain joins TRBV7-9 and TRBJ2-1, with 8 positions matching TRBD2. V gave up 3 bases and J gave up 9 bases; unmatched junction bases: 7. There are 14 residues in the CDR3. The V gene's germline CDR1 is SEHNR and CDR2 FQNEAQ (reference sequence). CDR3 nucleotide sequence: TGTGCCAGCAGCTTGCAAGCGGGAGCGGGTGAGCAGTTCTTC. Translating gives CASSLQAGAGEQFF.

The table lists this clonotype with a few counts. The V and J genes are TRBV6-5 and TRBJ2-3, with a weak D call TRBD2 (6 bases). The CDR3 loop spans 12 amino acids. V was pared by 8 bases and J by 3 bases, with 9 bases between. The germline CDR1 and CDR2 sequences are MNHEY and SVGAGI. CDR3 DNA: TGTGCCAGCTTCGGAGGGACAGATACGCAGTATTTT. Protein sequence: CASFGGTDTQYF.

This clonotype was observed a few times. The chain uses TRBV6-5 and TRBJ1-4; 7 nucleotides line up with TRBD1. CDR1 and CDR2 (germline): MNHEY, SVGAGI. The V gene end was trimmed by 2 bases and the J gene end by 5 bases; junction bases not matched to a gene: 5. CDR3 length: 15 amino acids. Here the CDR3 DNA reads TGTGCCAGCAGTTACGGGACAGATATAAATGAAAAACTGTTTTTT. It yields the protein CASSYGTDINEKLFF.

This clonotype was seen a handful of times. CDR3 sequence reads: CSANPTGRPSGALEQYF. For the CDR3, the DNA is TGCAGTGCCAATCCGACGGGGAGGCCTAGCGGGGCATTGGAGCAGTACTTC. The chain has TRBV20-1 and TRBJ2-7; 9 bases agree with TRBD2. Germline CDR1 is DFQATT and CDR2 is SNEGSKA (reference sequence). This CDR3 has 17 amino acids. V trimming: 6 bases; J trimming: 7 bases; junction bases outside the gene matches: 22.

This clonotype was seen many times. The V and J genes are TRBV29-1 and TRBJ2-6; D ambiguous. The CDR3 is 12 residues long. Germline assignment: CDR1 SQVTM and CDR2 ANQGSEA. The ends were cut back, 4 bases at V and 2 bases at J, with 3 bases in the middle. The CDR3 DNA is TGCAGCGTTGCGGCTGGGGCCAACGTCCTGACTTTC. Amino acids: CSVAAGANVLTF.

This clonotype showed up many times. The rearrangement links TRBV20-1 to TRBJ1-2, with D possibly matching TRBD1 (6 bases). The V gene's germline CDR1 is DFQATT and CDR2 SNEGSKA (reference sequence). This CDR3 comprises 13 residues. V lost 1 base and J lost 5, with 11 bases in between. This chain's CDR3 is CSARAGTQYGYTF. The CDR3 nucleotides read TGCAGTGCTAGAGCCGGGACACAATATGGCTACACCTTC.

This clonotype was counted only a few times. CDR3: CASSLLSGTGGDGANVLTF. The CDR3 coding sequence is TGTGCCAGCAGTCTCTTATCCGGGACAGGGGGTGACGGGGCCAACGTCCTGACTTTC. The V gene is TRBV6-2 or TRBV6-3, the J gene TRBJ2-6; TRBD1 aligns across 11 bases. Germline V CDR1 and CDR2: MNHEY, SVGEGT. The CDR3 is 19 amino acids. V was clipped by 5 bases and J by 4 bases; unmatched bases: 13.

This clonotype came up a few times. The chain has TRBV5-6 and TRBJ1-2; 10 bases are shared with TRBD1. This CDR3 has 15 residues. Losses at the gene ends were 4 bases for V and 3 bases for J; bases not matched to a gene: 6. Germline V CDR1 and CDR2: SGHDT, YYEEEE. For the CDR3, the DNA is TGTGCCAGCAGCCCCGACAGGGGGCTGTACTATGGCTACACCTTC. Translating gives CASSPDRGLYYGYTF.

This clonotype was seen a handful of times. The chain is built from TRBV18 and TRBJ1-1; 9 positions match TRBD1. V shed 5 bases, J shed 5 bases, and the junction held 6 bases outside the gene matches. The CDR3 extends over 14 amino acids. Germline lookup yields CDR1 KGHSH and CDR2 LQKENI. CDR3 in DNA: TGTGCCAGCTCATTGGACAGGGGAGGAACTGAAGCTTTCTTT. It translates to CASSLDRGGTEAFF.

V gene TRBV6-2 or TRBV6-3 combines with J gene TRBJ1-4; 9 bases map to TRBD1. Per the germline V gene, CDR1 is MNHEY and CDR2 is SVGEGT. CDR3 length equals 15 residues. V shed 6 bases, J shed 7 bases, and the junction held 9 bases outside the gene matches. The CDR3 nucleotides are TGTGCCAGCAGAGAGACCGGACAGGGGTCTGAAAAACTGTTTTTT. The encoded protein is CASRETGQGSEKLFF.

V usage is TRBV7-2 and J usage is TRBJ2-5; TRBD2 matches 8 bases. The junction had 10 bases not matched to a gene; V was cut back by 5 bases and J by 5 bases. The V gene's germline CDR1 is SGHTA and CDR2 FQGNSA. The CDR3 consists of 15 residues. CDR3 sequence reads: CASSPFWGGGETQYF. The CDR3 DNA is TGTGCCAGCAGCCCCTTCTGGGGCGGGGGGGAGACCCAGTACTTC.

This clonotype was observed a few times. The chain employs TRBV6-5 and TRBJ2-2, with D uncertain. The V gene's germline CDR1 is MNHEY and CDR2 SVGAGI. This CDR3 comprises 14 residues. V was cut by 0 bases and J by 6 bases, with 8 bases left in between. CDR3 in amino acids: CASSYSGLSGELFF. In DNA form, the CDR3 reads TGTGCCAGCAGTTACTCGGGCTTGTCCGGGGAGCTGTTTTTT.

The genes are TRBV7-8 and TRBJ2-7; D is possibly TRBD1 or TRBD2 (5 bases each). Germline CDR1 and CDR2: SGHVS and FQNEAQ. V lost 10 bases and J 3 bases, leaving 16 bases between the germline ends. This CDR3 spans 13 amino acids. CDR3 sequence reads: CAIGTGLLYEQYF. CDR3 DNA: TGTGCCATCGGCACGGGGCTCCTCTACGAGCAGTACTTC.

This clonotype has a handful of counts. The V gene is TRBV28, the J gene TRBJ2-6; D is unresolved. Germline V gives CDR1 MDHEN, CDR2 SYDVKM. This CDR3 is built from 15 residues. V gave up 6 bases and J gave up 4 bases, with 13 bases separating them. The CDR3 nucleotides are TGTGCCAGCAGCCCCCTATCTCTGGGGGCCAACGTCCTGACTTTC. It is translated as CASSPLSLGANVLTF.